This TCR beta chain was found in a study of blood T cell repertoires in COVID-19 (TCRdb year 2020). In terms of the full investigation: Samples covering the acute and convalescent phases of COVID-19 were provided by collaborators in the United States, Italy and Spain. Where HLA class I and class II types were available, the types were taken from metadata supplied by the sample provider, not from assay-based typing. The material from the prospective study consisted of cDNA or gDNA derived from T cells, B-cell-depleted T cells, or PBMCs. Subjects who had been exposed to COVID-19, were actively infected with it, or had recovered from it provided the deeply sampled blood TCRbeta repertoires that made up the dataset. Samples were obtained from the ongoing ImmuneRACE study (first 160 participants) and from roughly 1,300 subjects provided by 6 global collaborators. The repertoires were made available in a free public database intended to serve as a resource for research on the immune response to SARS-CoV-2. Sample metadata almost always included a de-identified subject ID, COVID-19 status, age in years and sex. Beyond this particular receptor, the publication reports: How much clinical and demographic metadata was included differed by source and by participant, and the metadata was provided uncurated.

The immunoSEQ Assay, a bias-controlled multiplex PCR, was used to amplify TCRbeta CDR3 regions from genomic DNA. For the original study's pipeline: The number of nucleated cells in each sample was estimated by amplification of reference gene primers within the assay. To quantify the absolute abundance of each unique TCRbeta CDR3 rearrangement, sequence reads were collapsed and filtered. For each sample, productive Simpson clonality was calculated as the square root of Simpson's diversity index over productive rearrangements. Held by TCRdb, this immuneACCESS table contains in-frame sequences only and omits some clones. Under half of the omission traces to an unresolved V gene where checked; the cause of the rest is unknown. The DNA gave D and trimming, while V, J and clone size come from that table. The table for this sample lists about 48,000 clones; approximately 81% of them were counted only once. 5% to 7% of the sample comes from the top ten.

As to this clone: Its antigen has not been determined. No much larger clonotype is one base removed from it; base qualities were not supplied.

The collaborating institutions used their own protocols to collect whole blood in K2EDTA tubes. For TCRbeta analysis, collaborators shipped samples as frozen whole blood, isolated PBMCs, or DNA extracted from either of those sample types. A distance of 20 bases separates the germline ends of V and J, which lose 8 bases and 4 bases respectively. CDR1 and CDR2 were assigned from the germline V gene (reference sequence) as MNHEY and SMNVEV. The CDR3 runs 15 residues from the cysteine to the phenylalanine. Only the CDR3 portion is preserved as DNA: 45 bases, with reading frame beginning at the first base.

Source material: peripheral blood. Recombination linked TRBV27 to TRBJ1-2; the D segment could be TRBD1, given 6 matching bases. The sequence was obtained from an older woman with acute or convalescent COVID-19. For the CDR3, the sequence is CASLGPGDVGYGYTF. The DNA sequence follows: TGTGCCAGCTTGGGTCCAGGGGACGTTGGCTATGGCTACACCTTC.